A selection of T cell receptor beta chains follows, all from one sample in a study of cytomegalovirus exposure and HLA in healthy donors. TCRdb's table, derived via immunoSEQ multiplex PCR, lists solely in-frame clones and lacks some. Among roughly 80,000 clones listed, roughly two thirds were seen once. Sequenced input: PBMCs. The receptors shown here come from a woman aged 50 to 60 in good health and CMV-seropositive. Each CDR3 is given with its conserved first and last residue. A D gene is named only where the DNA matches it firmly. The size entry is marked missing in some rows and otherwise reads once, few, many or a size class.

clone size | D gene | J gene | V gene | CDR3 DNA | CDR3 protein
- | TRBD1 | TRBJ1-5 | TRBV11-2 | TGTGCCAGCAGCTTAGATCGGGGGACAGGGAAGTTCAATCAGCCCCAGCATTTT | CASSLDRGTGKFNQPQHF
- | TRBD1 | TRBJ2-2 | TRBV19 | TGTGCCAGTAGTATAGATCGACAGGGGACCGGGGAGCTGTTTTTT | CASSIDRQGTGELFF
- | - | TRBJ1-5 | TRBV6-1 | TGTGCCAGCAGTGATGGGCTTGGCAATCAGCCCCAGCATTTT | CASSDGLGNQPQHF
- | TRBD1 | TRBJ1-1 | TRBV11-2 | TGTGCCAGCAGCTTAGATGGGATCGACAGGGCTAGTGCTTTCTTT | CASSLDGIDRASAFF
- | - | TRBJ2-3 | TRBV7-9 | TGTGCCAGCCACCCCGTGGCTGCTTTGGCAGATACGCAGTATTTT | CASHPVAALADTQYF
- | - | TRBJ1-1 | TRBV28 | TGTGCCAGCAGTTTTTCCAGGCTGAACACTGAAGCTTTCTTT | CASSFSRLNTEAFF
- | TRBD1 | TRBJ2-1 | TRBV7-9 | TGTGCCAGCAGCTTGGGACAGGGGGTCTACAATGAGCAGTTCTTC | CASSLGQGVYNEQFF
- | - | TRBJ2-2 | TRBV30 | TGTGCCTGGAGTGTTCCGGGGGTCACCGGGGAGCTGTTTTTT | CAWSVPGVTGELFF
few | - | TRBJ1-1 | TRBV7-8 | TGTGCCAGCAGCTTAAGTTCCCAGGGAAACACTGAAGCTTTCTTT | CASSLSSQGNTEAFF
few | - | TRBJ2-2 | TRBV5-1 | TGCGCCAGCAGCTTGGAACAGGGTCTTCTAACCGGGGAGCTGTTTTTT | CASSLEQGLLTGELFF
- | - | TRBJ1-2 | TRBV10-3 | TGTGCCATCAGGGGGGGTCAGGATCAAATCTATGGCTACACCTTC | CAIRGGQDQIYGYTF
few | - | TRBJ1-2 | TRBV9 | TGTGCCAGCAGCGTAGAAGGAGCAACCTATGGCTACACCTTC | CASSVEGATYGYTF
- | - | TRBJ2-7 | TRBV19 | TGTGCCAGTAGTATCAGTGCGGGGGCTACCTCCTACGAGCAGTACTTC | CASSISAGATSYEQYF
- | - | TRBJ1-4 | TRBV15 | TGTGCCACCAGAAATTGGAGGTCTAATGAAAAACTGTTTTTT | CATRNWRSNEKLFF
- | - | TRBJ2-5 | TRBV13 | TGTGCCAGCAGCCTGGTTGCGAACAGCCAAGAGACCCAGTACTTC | CASSLVANSQETQYF
- | - | TRBJ1-6 | TRBV6-5 | TGTGCCAGCAGTTACTCTGGCAGAGCTAGGTCACCCCTCCACTTT | CASSYSGRARSPLHF
- | - | TRBJ2-1 | TRBV7-9 | TGTGCCAGCAGCACCACTACGGGGGTGGGTTACAATGAGCAGTTCTTC | CASSTTTGVGYNEQFF
once | - | TRBJ2-1 | TRBV5-4 | TGTGCCAGCAGCCAAGGAGGGACAGCCACCTACAATGAGCAGTTCTTC | CASSQGGTATYNEQFF
few | - | TRBJ1-6 | TRBV10-2 | TGCGCCAGCAACGAAAACCCGTCGGGTTCACCCCTCCACTTT | CASNENPSGSPLHF
- | - | TRBJ1-1 | TRBV2 | TGTGCCAGCAGGCTTGGTGCGGGCTTGCGTCGAAACACTGAAGCTTTCTTT | CASRLGAGLRRNTEAFF
- | TRBD1 | TRBJ1-3 | TRBV5-6 | TGTGCCAGCAGCCTGCAGGGGGTTTCAGGAAACACCATATATTTT | CASSLQGVSGNTIYF
- | TRBD1 | TRBJ2-7 | TRBV29-1 | TGCAGCGCCCTACAACAGGGGAGCTCCTACGAGCAGTACTTC | CSALQQGSSYEQYF
- | TRBD2 | TRBJ2-2 | TRBV5-1 | TGCGCCAGCAGCTTGGTTCCTAGCGGGGGGGCGATCGGGGAGCTGTTTTTT | CASSLVPSGGAIGELFF
- | TRBD2 | TRBJ2-7 | TRBV6-5 | TGTGCCAGCAGTTACTCGGGGACTAGGGAGCAGTACTTC | CASSYSGTREQYF
- | TRBD2 | TRBJ2-5 | TRBV7-6 | TGTGCCAGCAGCTTGAGACTAGCGGGACGCGAGACCCAGTACTTC | CASSLRLAGRETQYF
- | - | TRBJ1-5 | TRBV4-1 | TGCGCCAGCAGCCAAGTACTCAATCAGCCCCAGCATTTT | CASSQVLNQPQHF
- | - | TRBJ1-2 | TRBV9 | TGTGCCAGCAGCCCGCAGACCTTC | CASSPQTF
once | TRBD2 | TRBJ2-2 | TRBV12-5 | TGTGCTAGCACCCTTCCGGGACTAGCGGGGGTCACGAACACCGGGGAGCTGTTTTTT | CASTLPGLAGVTNTGELFF
few | - | TRBJ1-5 | TRBV5-1 | TGCGCCAGCAGCCCGGGTCAGCCCCAGCATTTT | CASSPGQPQHF
- | - | TRBJ1-4 | TRBV6-1 | TGTGCCAGCAGTGATACCCACAGAGGGGAAAAACTGTTTTTT | CASSDTHRGEKLFF
- | TRBD1 | TRBJ1-2 | TRBV2 | TGTGCCAGCAGTACTCAGGGGGCTTATGGCTACACCTTC | CASSTQGAYGYTF
- | - | TRBJ2-2 | TRBV5-6 | TGTGCCAGCAGCCGGACTGAGGGCGGGATCACCGGGGAGCTGTTTTTT | CASSRTEGGITGELFF
- | - | TRBJ2-7 | TRBV5-4 | TGTGCCAGCAGCTTGGCCGAAGGAGGGTCTGGCGAGCAGTACTTC | CASSLAEGGSGEQYF
few | - | TRBJ1-1 | TRBV11-2 | TGTGCCAGCAGCTCACAGGGTGTTACTGAAGCTTTCTTT | CASSSQGVTEAFF
- | TRBD2 | TRBJ2-2 | TRBV6-6 | TGTGCCACCACGTCCTCCCGGGGGGCCGGGGAGCTGTTTTTT | CATTSSRGAGELFF
- | - | TRBJ1-6 | TRBV2 | TGTGCCAGCAGTGGGGGGCAGGGGTTATCACCCCTCCACTTT | CASSGGQGLSPLHF
- | TRBD1 | TRBJ1-4 | TRBV5-1 | TGCGCCAGCAGCCCGGACAGGGAAGGGGAAAAACTGTTTTTT | CASSPDREGEKLFF
few | TRBD2 | TRBJ2-7 | TRBV29-1 | TGCAGCGTTGGGAGCGGGGGGCTGAACGAGCAGTACTTC | CSVGSGGLNEQYF
- | TRBD2 | TRBJ2-1 | TRBV28 | TGTGCCAGCAGTGCAGGACTAGCGGGGGGTGAGCAGTTCTTC | CASSAGLAGGEQFF
- | TRBD1 | TRBJ2-5 | TRBV11-1 | TGTGCCAGCAGCTCTCGGACAGGGATCCCCCAAGAGACCCAGTACTTC | CASSSRTGIPQETQYF
- | TRBD2 | TRBJ2-3 | TRBV4-2 | TGTGCCAGCAGCCAGGCCGGGACTAGCGGGGGGGCAGATACGCAGTATTTT | CASSQAGTSGGADTQYF
- | - | TRBJ1-5 | TRBV15 | TGTGCCACCAGCAGGGGATTCGACAGCTCCAATCAGCCCCAGCATTTT | CATSRGFDSSNQPQHF
once | TRBD1 | TRBJ1-4 | TRBV4-1 | TGCGCCAGCAGCCCCATGCAGGGGGCAACTAATGAAAAACTGTTTTTT | CASSPMQGATNEKLFF
few | - | TRBJ2-3 | TRBV7-3 | TGTGCCAGCAGCTCGCGGACGGGGAGAGATACGCAGTATTTT | CASSSRTGRDTQYF
- | TRBD1 | TRBJ1-4 | TRBV5-4 | TGTGCCAGCAGCTCAGGGGGACTTGGGGAAAAACTGTTTTTT | CASSSGGLGEKLFF
- | - | TRBJ2-3 | TRBV2 | TGTGCCACCAGCACATCCCGATTCACAGATACGCAGTATTTT | CATSTSRFTDTQYF
- | TRBD2 | TRBJ2-5 | TRBV9 | TGTGCCAGCAGCGTAACAGCGGGAGCCCAAGAGACCCAGTACTTC | CASSVTAGAQETQYF
- | - | TRBJ1-2 | TRBV6-6 | TGTGCCAGCAGTTACTCTAAAAACTATGGCTACACCTTC | CASSYSKNYGYTF
- | TRBD1 | TRBJ1-4 | TRBV18 | TGTGCCAGCTCACCGGGGACAGATAATGAAAAACTGTTTTTT | CASSPGTDNEKLFF
few | - | TRBJ1-3 | TRBV6-1 | TGTGCCAGCAGGTCATCACAGGGCTCTGGAAACACCATATATTTT | CASRSSQGSGNTIYF
few | - | TRBJ2-5 | TRBV5-4 | TGTGCCAGCAGCTTGGGCGGGGGTGGCTCAGGGGAGCAGTACTTC | CASSLGGGGSGEQYF
- | - | TRBJ1-3 | TRBV30 | TGTGCCTGGGGCACGGGGTCTGCTGGAAACACCATATATTTT | CAWGTGSAGNTIYF
- | - | TRBJ1-2 | TRBV4-1 | TGCGCCAGCAGCCAAGATCGGAGCAACTATGGCTACACCTTC | CASSQDRSNYGYTF
- | TRBD1 | TRBJ1-6 | TRBV4-1 | TGCGCCAGCAGCCAAGCGGGACAGAGGTCACCCCTCCACTTT | CASSQAGQRSPLHF
- | - | TRBJ2-5 | TRBV19 | TGTGCCAGTAGTACCTCTCTAGGATATCAAGAGACCCAGTACTTC | CASSTSLGYQETQYF
- | - | TRBJ2-5 | TRBV5-1 | TGCGCCAGCAGCTTGGCTTTAGAAGCCCAGTACTTC | CASSLALEAQYF
once | - | TRBJ2-7 | TRBV19 | TGTGCCAGTAAAGAGTCGTCGAACGCCTACGAGCAGTACTTC | CASKESSNAYEQYF